What follows are 21 T cell receptor beta chains derived from one specimen sequenced in a study of T-cell memory formation after mild COVID-19. MiXCR was run by TCRdb on the 5' RACE reads, yielding one entry per CDR3 protein. The data show about 540,000 distinct CDR3 sequences, around 20% seen once. Sequencing was performed on PBMCs or a T cell subset sorted from them (not recorded which). These receptors originate from an adult woman who had mild COVID-19 (a few samples of this study predate the infection). Cell type and time point are not known.

This clonotype was observed many times. The rearrangement joins TRBV20-1 to TRBJ2-2; D uncertain. This CDR3 region has 13 residues. V was cut by 3 bases and J by 0 bases, with 5 bases left in between. CDR1 and CDR2 (germline): DFQATT, SNEGSKA (reference sequence). The chain's CDR3 is CSASVPNTGELFF. The CDR3 nucleotides are TGCAGTGCTAGTGTACCGAACACCGGGGAGCTGTTTTTT.

V usage is TRBV7-9 and J usage is TRBJ2-1; 9 nucleotides line up with TRBD2. The V segment lost 1 base and the J segment 4 bases; nucleotides outside the gene matches: 11. Germline V gene lookup returns CDR1 SEHNR and CDR2 FQNEAQ (reference sequence). The CDR3 loop spans 18 amino acids. CDR3 in amino acids: CASSLVSSGSKRYNEQFF. The CDR3, as DNA: TGTGCCAGCAGCTTAGTTAGTAGCGGGAGTAAGCGGTACAATGAGCAGTTCTTC.

The chain links TRBV7-2 to TRBJ2-5; 11 positions agree with TRBD2. The ends lost 3 bases at V and 5 bases at J; junction bases unmatched: 11. CDR1 SGHTA and CDR2 FQGNSA come from the germline V gene. The CDR3 totals 17 residues. CDR3 in amino acids: CASSFYPLAGGRETQYF. The CDR3 nucleotides are TGTGCCAGCAGCTTCTATCCCCTAGCGGGGGGAAGGGAGACCCAGTACTTC.

This clonotype was seen a few times. This sequence joins TRBV14 and TRBJ2-7; TRBD2 aligns across 7 bases. V trimming: 4 bases; J trimming: 3 bases; junction bases outside the gene matches: 6. The V gene's germline CDR1 is SGHDN and CDR2 FVKESK. CDR3 length: 14 amino acids. The CDR3 protein is CASSPYKRGYEQYF. The CDR3, as DNA: TGTGCCAGCAGCCCATATAAGCGGGGCTACGAGCAGTACTTC.

This clonotype turned up a few times. The chain recombines TRBV4-3 with TRBJ1-1; 7 nucleotides match TRBD1. From germline, CDR1 is LGHNA and CDR2 YSLEER. The CDR3 has 14 amino acids. V lost 7 bases and J lost 3; bases outside the gene matches: 8. The CDR3 region is CASTPDRTHTEAFF. The DNA for the CDR3 is TGCGCCAGCACCCCGGACAGGACGCACACTGAAGCTTTCTTT.

CDR3 sequence: CASSEAHRYEQYF. The DNA for the CDR3 is TGTGCCAGCAGTGAAGCGCACCGGTACGAGCAGTACTTC. The chain carries TRBV2 and TRBJ2-7, with D uncertain. CDR1 SNHLY and CDR2 FYNNEI come from the germline V gene. Between the trimmed V and J ends, which lost 0 bases and 4 bases, there was a span of 7 bases. The CDR3 is made up of 13 amino acids. Drawing the rest from reference TRBV2 and TRBJ2-7, the complete variable domain is EPEVTQTPSHQVTQMGQEVILRCVPISNHLYFYWYRQILGQKVEFLVSFYNNEISEKSEIFDDQFSVERPDGSNFTLKIRSTKLEDSAMYFCASSEAHRYEQYFGPGTRLTVT.

This clonotype has a handful of counts. The rearrangement uses TRBV18 and TRBJ2-7, with D tentatively TRBD1 (5 bases). Germline loops: CDR1 KGHSH, CDR2 LQKENI. V lost 0 bases and J lost 1, with 10 bases in between. CDR3 size: 15 residues. For the CDR3, the DNA is TGTGCCAGCTCACCACCCAGGGCGAGATCCTACGAGCAGTACTTC. Translating gives CASSPPRARSYEQYF.

This clonotype occurred a few times. The chain recombines TRBV7-2 with TRBJ2-1; D may match TRBD1 or TRBD2 (6 bases each). Trimming pared 5 bases from V and 3 bases from J, leaving 14 bases between. The CDR3 consists of 15 residues. Looked up from germline, CDR1 is SGHTA and CDR2 is FQGNSA. The CDR3 coding sequence is TGTGCCAGCAGCGGTTCGGGGGCTGGCTACAATGAGCAGTTCTTC. Protein product: CASSGSGAGYNEQFF.

This clonotype was detected only a few times. The J gene is TRBJ2-3, the V gene TRBV7-3; no firm D call. The V gene lost 6 bases and the J gene lost 0 bases, with 13 bases spanning the gap. The CDR3 runs 15 residues. The germline gives CDR1 SGHTA, CDR2 FQGTGA. This CDR3 is CASSLVGSSTDTQYF. The CDR3 DNA sequence: TGTGCCAGCAGTCTCGTCGGTAGCAGCACAGATACGCAGTATTTT.

As regards this clonotype: Compared with germline, one end of the junction differs, possibly owing to a read error. The V call is TRBV11-2, the J call TRBJ1-1, with TRBD1 matching over 7 bases. This CDR3 contains 14 residues. CDR1 SGHAT and CDR2 FQNNGV come from the germline V gene. The CDR3, as DNA: TGTGCCAGCAGTTTAGACAGGGTCTACACTGAAGCTTTCTTT. This sequence encodes CASSLDRVYTEAFF.

The rearrangement links TRBV5-6 to TRBJ1-2; no clear D gene. V lost 0 bases and J lost 6, with 9 bases in between. This CDR3 has 13 residues. Germline values: CDR1 SGHDT, CDR2 YYEEEE. CDR3 region: CASSLGGLNGYTF. Here the CDR3 DNA reads TGTGCCAGCAGCTTGGGAGGGCTGAATGGCTACACCTTC.

This clonotype was recorded a few times. The chain uses TRBV9 and TRBJ2-3, with 8 bases identical to TRBD2. Losses at the gene ends were 0 bases for V and 2 bases for J; bases not matched to a gene: 5. This CDR3 contains 16 residues. The germline V gene has CDR1 SGDLS and CDR2 YYNGEE. In DNA form, the CDR3 reads TGTGCCAGCAGCGTAGATGGTAGCGGGACCACAGATACGCAGTATTTT. It yields the protein CASSVDGSGTTDTQYF.

J is TRBJ2-7 and V is TRBV7-9, with D tentatively TRBD1 or TRBD2 (5 bases each). Per germline, CDR1 SEHNR and CDR2 FQNEAQ (reference sequence). V was shortened by 5 bases and J by 2 bases, with 13 bases between the two germline ends. The CDR3 loop spans 14 amino acids. CDR3 nucleotides: TGTGCCAGCAGCAATAATCCGGGACCCTACGAGCAGTACTTC. This sequence encodes CASSNNPGPYEQYF.

V gene TRBV24-1 combines with J gene TRBJ2-7; TRBD1 matches 7 bases. The V segment lost 2 bases and the J segment 4 bases; nucleotides outside the gene matches: 4. CDR1 KGHDR and CDR2 SFDVKD come from the germline V gene. CDR3 length: 14 residues. CDR3 region: CATSDSTGLYEQYF. As DNA, the CDR3 is TGTGCCACCAGTGATTCGACAGGGTTGTACGAGCAGTACTTC.

This clonotype was counted only a few times. The V gene is TRBV27, the J gene TRBJ2-3, with D tentatively TRBD2 (5 bases). Germline CDR1 is MNHEY and CDR2 is SMNVEV (reference sequence). The CDR3 consists of 15 residues. Trimming pared 3 bases from V and 2 bases from J, leaving 12 bases between. The CDR3: CASSFVRGPTDTQYF. The CDR3 nucleotides read TGTGCCAGCAGTTTCGTCCGGGGTCCCACAGATACGCAGTATTTT.

In this sample, this clonotype turned up a few times. The gene calls are TRBV7-6 and TRBJ2-2; TRBD2 aligns across 16 bases. V was pared by 3 bases and J by 5 bases, with 6 bases of the junction left unmatched. This CDR3 is 18 amino acids long. Germline V gene sequence: CDR1 SGHVS, CDR2 FNYEAQ. Here the CDR3 reads CASSLTGTSGGATGELFF. In DNA, the CDR3 is TGTGCCAGCAGCTTGACCGGGACTAGCGGGGGGGCGACCGGGGAGCTGTTTTTT.

V and J are TRBV6-4 and TRBJ2-2; possibly TRBD1 for D (6 bases). The V and J ends lost 6 bases and 1 base respectively, with 9 bases between them. CDR3 length: 14 amino acids. Germline loops: CDR1 MRHNA, CDR2 SNTAGT. Here the CDR3 reads CASSHRVNTGELFF. CDR3 nucleotides: TGTGCCAGCAGCCACAGGGTGAACACCGGGGAGCTGTTTTTT.

This clonotype was seen more than once but under ten times. The chain has TRBV14 and TRBJ2-2; no firm D call. Per the germline V gene, CDR1 is SGHDN and CDR2 is FVKESK. V shed 4 bases and J shed 2 bases, with 14 bases lying between them. This CDR3 comprises 16 residues. CDR3 amino acids: CASSPLDMPNTGELFF. DNA for the CDR3: TGTGCCAGCAGCCCCCTAGACATGCCTAACACCGGGGAGCTGTTTTTT.

This chain connects TRBV7-2 to TRBJ2-1; 9 bases align to TRBD2. CDR1 is SGHTA and CDR2 is FQGNSA in the germline V gene. The CDR3 length is 15 residues. V gave up 1 base and J gave up 3 bases; unmatched junction bases: 1. CDR3 nucleotides: TGTGCCAGCAGCTTAGAACTAGCGGGCTACAATGAGCAGTTCTTC. Translated: CASSLELAGYNEQFF.

The chain couples TRBV6-5 to TRBJ2-5; possibly TRBD2 for D (5 bases). This CDR3 is built from 14 residues. The V gene lost 2 bases and the J gene lost 4 bases, with 11 bases spanning the gap. Germline V lookup: CDR1 MNHEY, CDR2 SVGAGI. The CDR3 DNA reads as TGTGCCAGCAGTTACCGCCTCGAGGGAGAGACCCAGTACTTC. Its protein product is CASSYRLEGETQYF.

The chain uses TRBV6-5 and TRBJ2-2; 8 nucleotides match TRBD2. The CDR3 has 17 residues. Looked up from germline, CDR1 is MNHEY and CDR2 is SVGAGI. The V gene end was trimmed by 0 bases and the J gene end by 4 bases; junction bases not matched to a gene: 7. In DNA form, the CDR3 reads TGTGCCAGCAGTTACTCGTCAGGCGGGGGGTTCACCGGGGAGCTGTTTTTT. Encoded protein: CASSYSSGGGFTGELFF.